A selection of T cell receptor beta chains follows, all from one sample in a study. A single record per CDR3 protein comes from TCRdb applying MiXCR to the 5' RACE reads. Among about 41,000 distinct CDR3 sequences, less than 30% were seen once, and the ten largest hold around 3.9%. The sample taken for sequencing was memory CD4+ T cells sorted from a lymph node. These TCRs come from a female donor with breast cancer. Both conserved end residues are part of each CDR3. The D gene is left open where the match is weak. Clone size is not always given. Where it is, it says once, few, many or a class for expanded clones.

NA,TRBV28,NA,TRBJ2-1,CASRSIFPLTPRNEQFF,TGTGCCAGCAGATCCATATTCCCACTTACCCCTCGGAATGAGCAGTTCTTC
NA,TRBV5-6,NA,TRBJ1-1,CASTWGATMNTEAFF,TGTGCCAGCACCTGGGGGGCAACCATGAACACTGAAGCTTTCTTT
TRBD1,TRBV11-2,NA,TRBJ1-6,CASRRDRGLDSPLHF,TGTGCCAGCAGACGGGACAGGGGGCTAGACTCACCCCTCCACTTT
TRBD1,TRBV5-1,many,TRBJ1-6,CASSSPGQINSPLHF,TGCGCCAGCAGCTCACCGGGACAGATTAATTCACCCCTCCACTTT
NA,TRBV7-3,many,TRBJ2-3,CASSPGLNTDTQYF,TGTGCCAGCAGCCCGGGACTTAACACAGATACGCAGTATTTT
TRBD2,TRBV6-5,few,TRBJ2-7,CASNLGGSSYEQYF,TGTGCCAGCAACCTGGGGGGGTCCTCCTACGAGCAGTACTTC
NA,TRBV6-5,NA,TRBJ1-1,CASSPGQWNTEAFF,TGTGCCAGCAGTCCGGGACAATGGAACACTGAAGCTTTCTTT
NA,TRBV5-6,few,TRBJ1-6,CASSLGRGHSPLHF,TGTGCCAGCAGCTTGGGCAGGGGACACTCACCCCTCCACTTT
NA,TRBV28,NA,TRBJ2-5,CASSSSIETQYF,TGTGCCAGCAGTTCATCGATAGAGACCCAGTACTTC
NA,TRBV7-2,NA,TRBJ2-3,CASRGDTETQYF,TGTGCCAGCAGGGGGGACACAGAAACGCAGTATTTT
TRBD1,TRBV7-9,many,TRBJ1-1,CASRLAGTGSTEAFF,TGTGCCAGCAGGCTTGCCGGGACAGGGAGCACTGAAGCTTTCTTT
NA,TRBV2,few,TRBJ2-5,CASRGDQETQYF,TGTGCCAGCAGAGGGGACCAAGAGACCCAGTACTTC
NA,TRBV5-1,NA,TRBJ1-1,CASSLDWGNTEAFF,TGCGCCAGCAGCTTGGATTGGGGGAACACTGAAGCTTTCTTT
TRBD2,TRBV9,NA,TRBJ2-5,CASSVGSGGQETQYF,TGTGCCAGCAGCGTAGGCTCGGGGGGACAAGAGACCCAGTACTTC
NA,TRBV9,NA,TRBJ2-7,CASSPMADFSYEQYF,TGTGCCAGCAGCCCGATGGCTGATTTCTCCTACGAGCAGTACTTC
NA,TRBV7-8,NA,TRBJ1-2,CASSLARMKGGGYGYTF,TGTGCCAGCAGCTTAGCTCGTATGAAGGGGGGGGGCTATGGCTACACCTTC
TRBD1,TRBV4-2,few,TRBJ2-7,CASSQERQGYEQYF,TGTGCCAGCAGCCAAGAGCGACAGGGCTACGAGCAGTACTTC
TRBD2,TRBV7-3,once,TRBJ2-2,CASSPAGGSINGELFF,TGTGCCAGCAGCCCCGCCGGGGGGAGCATTAACGGGGAGCTGTTTTTT
NA,TRBV18,NA,TRBJ2-7,CASSPAVLITGEQYF,TGTGCCAGCTCACCGGCAGTCCTAATAACCGGCGAGCAGTACTTC
TRBD2,TRBV7-9,few,TRBJ2-3,CASSFGAGGTDTQYF,TGTGCCAGCAGCTTCGGGGCGGGGGGCACAGATACGCAGTATTTT
NA,TRBV5-1,NA,TRBJ1-1,CASMDGDTEAFF,TGCGCCAGCATGGACGGGGACACTGAAGCTTTCTTT
TRBD2,TRBV20-1,NA,TRBJ2-1,CSALAGGVDEQFF,TGCAGTGCTCTCGCGGGGGGGGTGGATGAGCAGTTCTTC